This T cell receptor beta chain emerged from a study of blood T cell repertoires in COVID-19. On the study more broadly: Researchers got acute and convalescent COVID-19 samples from the United States, Italy and Spain. PBMCs, B-cell-depleted T cells, or T cells were the source of the cDNA or gDNA that made up the material.

The germline gives CDR1 LGHDT, CDR2 YNNKEL (reference sequence). Deletions cut 1 base from V and 0 bases from J, with 10 bases between. This CDR3 region has 16 residues. Original processing methods: Amplification of reference gene primers provided the estimated nucleated cell counts. Profiling relied on immunoSEQ multiplex PCR, and the TCRdb table lists in-frame clones only, not all of them. V and J calls and clone size are given by that table; D and trimming were obtained from the DNA. The sample carries about 260,000 clones, 86% recorded once. The clonotype comes from a man aged 25-45 years with active or convalescent COVID-19. This chain links TRBV3-1 (or the pseudogene TRBV3-2) with TRBJ1-3; D gene uncertain. The sample comprised peripheral blood. The CDR3 sequence: CASSQGAGSSGNTIYF. The CDR3 bases are TGTGCCAGCAGCCAAGGCGCGGGAAGCTCTGGAAACACCATATATTTT.